What follows are 4 T cell receptor beta chains derived from one specimen sequenced in a study of blood T cell repertoires in COVID-19. This table comes from immunoSEQ multiplex PCR, and its TCRdb copy is limited to in-frame clones, with some not included. Among 220,000 or so clones listed, 85% to 90% were seen once. The specimen sequenced was PBMCs or T cells enriched from blood (not recorded which). Receptors originate from a man between 25 and 39 years old who had been exposed to COVID-19.

J is TRBJ1-5 and V is TRBV4-1, with 7 positions matching TRBD1. Germline V gene sequence: CDR1 MGHRA, CDR2 YSYEKL. Germline trimming cut 2 bases from V and 7 bases from J; bases unmatched to any gene: 8. This CDR3 spans 15 amino acids. The chain's CDR3 is CASSQQGQPDQPQHF. In DNA form, the CDR3 reads TGCGCCAGCAGCCAACAGGGACAGCCAGACCAGCCCCAGCATTTT.

The table lists this clone with a count of one. The chain links TRBV4-3 to TRBJ2-6; TRBD2 is a possible D gene (5 bases). The CDR3 has 18 residues. Trimming cost V 1 base and J 1 base, with 14 bases left between them. The germline gives CDR1 LGHNA, CDR2 YSLEER. The CDR3 region is CASSQASGSESGANVLTF. In DNA, the CDR3 is TGCGCCAGCAGCCAAGCTTCTGGGAGCGAGTCTGGGGCCAACGTCCTGACTTTC.

The gene calls are TRBV7-9 and TRBJ2-1; D is perhaps TRBD2 (6 bases). Germline-derived CDR1 and CDR2 are SEHNR and FQNEAQ (reference sequence). Trimming left V 6 bases short and J 8 bases short, with 23 bases between. The CDR3 is made up of 16 amino acids. This chain's CDR3 is CASSFPGTPSEDEQFF. CDR3 sequence (DNA): TGTGCCAGCAGTTTCCCTGGGACTCCGTCGGAGGATGAGCAGTTCTTC.

The rearrangement uses TRBV6-2 or TRBV6-3 and TRBJ2-4; possible D gene TRBD1, 6 bases. The germline V gene has CDR1 MNHEY and CDR2 SVGEGT. This CDR3 has 20 residues. V lost 0 bases, J lost 0 bases, and 21 bases lay in between. The CDR3 reads CASSYSPNSDSYLAKNIQYF. In nucleotides, the CDR3 is TGTGCCAGCAGTTACTCTCCTAATTCGGACAGCTATCTAGCCAAAAACATTCAGTACTTC.